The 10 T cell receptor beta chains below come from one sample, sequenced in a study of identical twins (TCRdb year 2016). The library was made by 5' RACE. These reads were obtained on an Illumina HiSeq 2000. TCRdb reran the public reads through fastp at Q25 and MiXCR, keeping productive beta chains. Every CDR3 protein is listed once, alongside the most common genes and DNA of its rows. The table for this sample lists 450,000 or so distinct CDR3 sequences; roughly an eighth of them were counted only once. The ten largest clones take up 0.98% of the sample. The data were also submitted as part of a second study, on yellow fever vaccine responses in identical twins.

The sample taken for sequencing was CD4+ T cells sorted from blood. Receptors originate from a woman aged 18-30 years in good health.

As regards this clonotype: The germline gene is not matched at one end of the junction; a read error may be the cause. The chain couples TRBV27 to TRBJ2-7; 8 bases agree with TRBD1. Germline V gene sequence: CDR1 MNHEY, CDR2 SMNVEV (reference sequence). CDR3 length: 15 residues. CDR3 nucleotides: TGTGCCAGCAGTTCGGGACAGGCCCTCTCCCACGAGCAGTACTTC. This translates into CASSSGQALSHEQYF.

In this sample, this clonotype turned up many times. The CDR3 spells CASRAMGLNTEAFF. The DNA of the CDR3 is TGTGCCAGCAGAGCAATGGGCTTGAACACTGAAGCTTTCTTT. This chain joins TRBV27 and TRBJ1-1; D ambiguous. V lost 6 bases to trimming and J lost 0 bases, with 11 bases between them. Germline CDR1 reads MNHEY; CDR2 reads SMNVEV (reference sequence). This CDR3 is 14 amino acids long.

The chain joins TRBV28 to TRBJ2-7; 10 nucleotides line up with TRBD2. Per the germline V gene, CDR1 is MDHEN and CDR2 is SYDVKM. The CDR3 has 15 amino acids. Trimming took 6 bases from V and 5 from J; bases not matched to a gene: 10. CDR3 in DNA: TGTGCCAGCAGCCCTGACAAGCGGGAGGGCCACGAGCAGTACTTC. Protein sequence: CASSPDKREGHEQYF.

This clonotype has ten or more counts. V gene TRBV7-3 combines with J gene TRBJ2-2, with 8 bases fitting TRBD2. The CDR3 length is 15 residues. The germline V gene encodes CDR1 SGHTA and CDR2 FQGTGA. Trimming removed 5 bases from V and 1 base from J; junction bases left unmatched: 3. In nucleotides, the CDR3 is TGTGCCAGCAGCCGGGGGGGTATGAACACCGGGGAGCTGTTTTTT. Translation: CASSRGGMNTGELFF.

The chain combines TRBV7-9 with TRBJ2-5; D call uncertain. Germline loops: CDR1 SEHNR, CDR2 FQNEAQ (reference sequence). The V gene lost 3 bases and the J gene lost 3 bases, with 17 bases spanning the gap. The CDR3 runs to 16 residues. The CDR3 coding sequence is TGTGCCAGCAGCTTCCAGAAGGCCCAGCGAAAAGAGACCCAGTACTTC. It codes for CASSFQKAQRKETQYF.

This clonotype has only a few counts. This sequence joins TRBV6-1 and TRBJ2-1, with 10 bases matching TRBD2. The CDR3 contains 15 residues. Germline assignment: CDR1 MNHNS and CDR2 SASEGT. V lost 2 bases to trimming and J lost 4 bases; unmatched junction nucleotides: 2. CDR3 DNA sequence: TGTGCCAGCAGTGAACTGGGACTAGCGTACAATGAGCAGTTCTTC. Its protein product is CASSELGLAYNEQFF.

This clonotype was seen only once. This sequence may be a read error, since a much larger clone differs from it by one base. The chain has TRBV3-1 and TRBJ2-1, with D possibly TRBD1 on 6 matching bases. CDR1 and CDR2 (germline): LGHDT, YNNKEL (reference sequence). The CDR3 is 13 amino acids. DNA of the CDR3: TGTACCAGCAGCTTAGGGACAAACAATGAGCAGTTCTTC. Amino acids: CTSSLGTNNEQFF.

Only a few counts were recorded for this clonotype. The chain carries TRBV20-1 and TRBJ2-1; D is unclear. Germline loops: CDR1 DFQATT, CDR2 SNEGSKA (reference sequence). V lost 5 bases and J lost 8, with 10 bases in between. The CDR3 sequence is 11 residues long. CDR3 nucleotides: TGCAGTGCTTCCCCTGGCGATGAGCAGTTCTTC. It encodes CSASPGDEQFF.

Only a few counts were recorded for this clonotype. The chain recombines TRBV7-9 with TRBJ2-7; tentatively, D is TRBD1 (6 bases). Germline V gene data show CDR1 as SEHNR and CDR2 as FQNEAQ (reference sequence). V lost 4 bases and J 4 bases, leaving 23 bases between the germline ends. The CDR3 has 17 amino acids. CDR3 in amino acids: CASSSQMGAPGRYEQYF. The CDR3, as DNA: TGTGCCAGCAGCTCCCAGATGGGGGCCCCGGGAAGGTACGAGCAGTACTTC.

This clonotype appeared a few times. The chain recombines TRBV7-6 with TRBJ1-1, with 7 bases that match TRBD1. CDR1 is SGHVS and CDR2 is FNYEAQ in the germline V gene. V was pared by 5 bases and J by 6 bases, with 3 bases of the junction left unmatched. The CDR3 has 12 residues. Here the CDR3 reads CASSRDSPEAFF. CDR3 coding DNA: TGTGCCAGCAGCCGGGACAGCCCTGAAGCTTTCTTT.